The 5 T cell receptor beta chains below come from one sample, sequenced in a study of CD8 T cells in ankylosing spondylitis. TCRdb processed the 5' RACE reads anew with MiXCR; each CDR3 protein has one entry. The top ten hold less than 7.5% of the sample, which has a few hundred thousand distinct CDR3 sequences, about 10% seen once. The sequenced sample consisted of blood, either unsorted or a sorted T cell fraction (not recorded which). The receptors derive from a male donor with ankylosing spondylitis or in good health (not recorded which).

This clonotype was seen ten or more times. The chain combines TRBV5-4 with TRBJ2-1, with D possibly TRBD1 on 5 matching bases. Germline assignment: CDR1 SGHNT and CDR2 YYREEE (reference sequence). V lost 4 bases and J 5 bases, leaving 10 bases between the germline ends. CDR3 length: 13 residues. The CDR3 region is CASSPSGHNEQFF. The CDR3 DNA reads TGTGCCAGCAGCCCCTCAGGGCACAATGAGCAGTTCTTC.

This clonotype was recorded a few times. This chain connects TRBV28 to TRBJ1-2; D might be TRBD1 (6 bases). Trimming shortened V by 11 bases and J by 4 bases, and 14 bases separated the two germline ends. There are 12 residues in the CDR3. The germline V gene encodes CDR1 MDHEN and CDR2 SYDVKM. CDR3 residues: CASLDSFYGYTF. The CDR3 region has the DNA TGTGCCTCCCTGGACAGCTTCTATGGCTACACCTTC.

The gene calls are TRBV20-1 and TRBJ1-6, with TRBD1 identical over 7 bases. With 5 bases clipped from V and 10 bases from J, the junction kept 5 bases outside the gene matches. Germline V gene sequence: CDR1 DFQATT, CDR2 SNEGSKA (reference sequence). The CDR3 is 12 amino acids. CDR3 in DNA: TGCAGTGCTCCGACAGGGAAATCACCCCTCCACTTT. Its translation is CSAPTGKSPLHF.

The genes are TRBV12-3 or TRBV12-4 and TRBJ2-1; D might be TRBD2 (5 bases). The CDR3 is 15 amino acids. V was trimmed by 1 base and J by 3 bases, leaving 10 bases between them. This CDR3 reads CASSLGAECYNEQFF. CDR3 sequence (DNA): TGTGCCAGCAGTTTAGGAGCGGAATGCTACAATGAGCAGTTCTTC.

This clonotype was seen ten or more times. This chain joins TRBV3-1 and TRBJ1-3, with TRBD1 matching over 7 bases. Looked up from germline, CDR1 is LGHDT and CDR2 is YNNKEL (reference sequence). The junction had 5 bases not matched to a gene; V was cut back by 2 bases and J by 1 base. This CDR3 region has 16 residues. The CDR3 region is CASSQPYRGSGNTIYF. CDR3 nucleotide sequence: TGTGCCAGCAGCCAACCCTACAGGGGTTCTGGAAACACCATATATTTT.